The clone carrying this T cell receptor beta chain was observed at least ten times. Its cognate antigen is unknown. These data originate in a study of T cells after yellow fever vaccination. Study details: With SMART-Seq v4 Ultra Low Input, the fractions containing low cell numbers were prepared.

Findings and limits, study-wide: Among primary-vaccination clones, most reappeared after the booster, at around 97% for CD4 and about 90% for CD8. From the bulk population, abundant clonotypes could contaminate and appear within FACS-sorted repertoires.

TCRdb processed the 5' RACE reads anew with MiXCR; each CDR3 protein has one entry. The top ten clones hold about a fifth of a sample with approximately 250,000 distinct CDR3 sequences, about 3.5% of them seen once. Material: PBMCs, obtained 15 days after the yellow fever booster vaccination. This sequence originates from a man between 18 and 29 years old who received the YFV17D yellow fever vaccine.

Here the CDR3 DNA reads TGTGCCAGCAGCCCAGGGACAGTGGGTAATGAAAAACTGTTTTTT. It yields the protein CASSPGTVGNEKLFF. The V call is TRBV7-2, the J call TRBJ1-4, with 7 nucleotides matching TRBD1. V gave up 5 bases and J gave up 4 bases; unmatched junction bases: 7. The CDR3 has 15 amino acids. Germline values: CDR1 SGHTA, CDR2 FQGNSA.